The 4 T cell receptor beta chains reported below all come from one sample, sequenced in a study of circulating and synovial CD4+ cells in juvenile arthritis. TCRdb's copy holds only in-frame clones and misses some; the assay was immunoSEQ multiplex PCR. The sample has 30,000 to 40,000 clones, 90% to 95% seen once. The sequenced sample consisted of CD4+ T cells from blood. These receptors all come from a human donor with juvenile idiopathic arthritis.

The chain links TRBV5-1 to TRBJ1-2, with TRBD1 as a possible D gene (5 bases). Germline loops: CDR1 SGHRS, CDR2 YFSETQ. This CDR3 has 12 residues. The ends were cut back, 4 bases at V and 8 bases at J, with 12 bases in the middle. The CDR3 nucleotides are TGCGCCAGCAGCACCGGGACTTGGGGCTACACCTTC. Its protein product is CASSTGTWGYTF.

The chain combines TRBV15 with TRBJ1-2, with 9 bases aligning to TRBD1. The CDR3 is 12 amino acids. The V gene's germline CDR1 is LNHNV and CDR2 YYDKDF (reference sequence). The V and J ends lost 5 bases and 13 bases, in that order; junction bases with no gene match: 8. This CDR3 is CATSPRTGARTF. The CDR3 region has the DNA TGTGCCACCAGCCCCAGGACAGGGGCCCGCACCTTC.

On this clone: One end of the junction does not line up with germline, which may come from a read error. This chain links TRBV5-4 with TRBJ2-3; TRBD1 matches 8 bases. This CDR3 has 14 amino acids. Germline CDR1 reads SGHNT; CDR2 reads YYREEE (reference sequence). The CDR3 spells CASSLEGGTGTQYF. CDR3 sequence (DNA): TGTGCCAGCAGCTTGGAGGGTGGGACAGGTACGCAGTATTTT.

This chain connects TRBV10-3 to TRBJ2-7; TRBD1 matches 8 bases. Germline loops: CDR1 ENHRY, CDR2 SYGVKD. The CDR3 length is 14 residues. The ends lost 2 bases at V and 5 bases at J; junction bases unmatched: 5. CDR3 protein: CAISEQGARNEQYF. CDR3 sequence (DNA): TGTGCCATCAGTGAGCAGGGGGCGCGAAACGAGCAGTACTTC.